The 28 T cell receptor beta chains below all came from one sample that was sequenced in a study of Ad26.COV2.S vaccination and SARS-CoV-2 variants. The assay was immunoSEQ multiplex PCR, and TCRdb's table has in-frame clones only and misses some. This sample has about 470,000 clones, with around 91% found just once. Sample treatment: roughly 18 received Ad26.COV2.S at low or high dose, single or two shots; roughly five received placebo; per-sample allocation not given. Collection of samples fell on day 63 after the first vaccine or placebo injection. Sequences were derived from peripheral blood, sampled in a trial of Ad26.COV2.S vaccine versus placebo. Receptor source: a person between 18 and 59 years old who received the Ad26.COV2.S COVID-19 vaccine or a placebo.

The chain couples TRBV28 to TRBJ2-7; 8 bases align to TRBD2. Germline assignment: CDR1 MDHEN and CDR2 SYDVKM. The length of the CDR3 is 14 residues. The V and J ends lost 5 bases and 1 base, in that order; junction bases with no gene match: 4. CDR3 sequence (DNA): TGTGCCAGCAGTAGACTAGCGAGTTCCTACGAGCAGTACTTC. It codes for CASSRLASSYEQYF.

V gene TRBV3-1 (or the pseudogene TRBV3-2) combines with J gene TRBJ1-2, with D unresolved. Germline V gene data show CDR1 as LGHDT and CDR2 as YNNKEL (reference sequence). There are 17 residues in the CDR3. Trimming stripped 2 bases from V and 1 base from J, with 17 bases between. The CDR3 coding sequence is TGTGCCAGCAGCCAACGATTCATAGTCCCCTATAACTATGGCTACACCTTC. Encoded protein: CASSQRFIVPYNYGYTF.

The J gene is TRBJ2-7, the V gene TRBV9; TRBD1 matches 9 bases. The CDR3 spans 18 residues. The V segment lost 0 bases and the J segment 2 bases; nucleotides outside the gene matches: 12. In germline, CDR1 is SGDLS, CDR2 YYNGEE. The CDR3 coding sequence is TGTGCCAGCAGCGTAGGCCCCGGACCGGGACAGGGTCCCTACGAGCAGTACTTC. This gives the protein CASSVGPGPGQGPYEQYF.

The rearrangement joins TRBV6-2 or TRBV6-3 to TRBJ2-7; possible D gene TRBD2, 6 bases. CDR1 is MNHEY, CDR2 SVGEGT, per germline. The CDR3 has 13 residues. The ends were cut back, 4 bases at V and 4 bases at J, with 11 bases in the middle. In nucleotides, the CDR3 is TGTGCCAGCAGTTCTAGCGTACCTTACGAGCAGTACTTC. Its translation: CASSSSVPYEQYF.

V usage is TRBV19 and J usage is TRBJ2-1; D may be TRBD1 (7 bases). CDR3 length: 15 residues. Germline CDR1 and CDR2: LNHDA and SQIVND (reference sequence). Trimming cost V 5 bases and J 4 bases, with 15 bases left between them. CDR3 sequence: CASSPRTGGYNEQFF. CDR3 nucleotide sequence: TGTGCCAGTAGTCCCAGGACAGGAGGGTACAATGAGCAGTTCTTC.

The chain couples TRBV4-2 to TRBJ2-7; 8 bases line up with TRBD2. Germline CDR1 is LGHNA and CDR2 is YNFKEQ. The CDR3 length is 15 residues. With V trimmed by 1 base and J by 5 bases, 7 bases remained unmatched. DNA of the CDR3: TGTGCCAGCAGCCAAGTGAGCGGGAGTCTTAACGAGCAGTACTTC. This sequence encodes CASSQVSGSLNEQYF.

The chain is built from TRBV27 and TRBJ2-1, with 7 nucleotides matching TRBD1. This CDR3 has 18 residues. J lost 1 base, V lost 5 bases, and 14 bases had no gene match. Germline V gives CDR1 MNHEY, CDR2 SMNVEV (reference sequence). The CDR3 coding sequence is TGTGCCAGCAGTCTCGCTGGGCAGGGGGTAAATTCCTACAATGAGCAGTTCTTC. Translated: CASSLAGQGVNSYNEQFF.

The CDR3 loop is CSVGHRGTQYF. DNA of the CDR3: TGCAGCGTTGGGCACCGAGGGACCCAGTACTTC. The chain is built from TRBV29-1 and TRBJ2-5; D unresolved. Trimming shortened V by 4 bases and J by 7 bases, and 10 bases separated the two germline ends. The V gene's germline CDR1 is SQVTM and CDR2 ANQGSEA. The CDR3 contains 11 residues. Complete variable domain (other parts from reference TRBV29-1 and TRBJ2-5): SAVISQKPSRDICQRGTSLTIQCQVDSQVTMMFWYRQQPGQSLTLIATANQGSEATYESGFVIDKFPISRPNLTFSTLTVSNMSPEDSSIYLCSVGHRGTQYFGPGTRLLVL.

The chain carries TRBV3-1 (or the pseudogene TRBV3-2) and TRBJ1-3; D is unclear. The CDR3 sequence is 16 residues long. Trimming took 4 bases from V and 0 from J, leaving 13 bases between them. Per germline, CDR1 LGHDT and CDR2 YNNKEL (reference sequence). The CDR3 region has the DNA TGTGCCAGCAGCCCCCTCCGGGGAATCTCTGGAAACACCATATATTTT. Translating it yields CASSPLRGISGNTIYF.

The chain's CDR3 is CATSRALAGGGETQYF. DNA of the CDR3: TGTGCCACCAGCAGAGCCCTAGCGGGAGGGGGGGAGACCCAGTACTTC. The chain recombines TRBV15 with TRBJ2-5; 12 bases fit TRBD2. The CDR3 has 16 amino acids. V lost 1 base to trimming and J lost 5 bases; unmatched junction nucleotides: 5. Per the germline V gene, CDR1 is LNHNV and CDR2 is YYDKDF (reference sequence).

V and J are TRBV7-8 and TRBJ2-1; 7 nucleotides agree with TRBD2. The CDR3 has 15 residues. The V gene end was trimmed by 2 bases and the J gene end by 9 bases; junction bases not matched to a gene: 10. The V gene's germline CDR1 is SGHVS and CDR2 FQNEAQ. The CDR3 DNA reads TGTGCCAGCAGCTTACGGACAACCCCGGGGGGTGAGCAGTTCTTC. This codes for CASSLRTTPGGEQFF.

The chain uses TRBV11-2 and TRBJ2-6; D not resolved. CDR1 is SGHAT, CDR2 FQNNGV, per germline. The length of the CDR3 is 16 residues. V was clipped by 5 bases and J by 5 bases, with 16 bases between them. CDR3 in DNA: TGTGCCAGCAGCCAACCGGGCGGAGTGTGGGCCAACGTCCTGACTTTC. Its translation: CASSQPGGVWANVLTF.

V gene TRBV29-1 combines with J gene TRBJ2-1, with D unresolved. The CDR3 has 8 residues. In germline, CDR1 is SQVTM, CDR2 ANQGSEA. V was cut by 3 bases and J by 10 bases, with 1 base left in between. The CDR3 bases are TGCAGCGTTGACGAGCAGTTCTTC. Encoded protein: CSVDEQFF.

This clone was observed a handful of times. J is TRBJ2-7 and V is TRBV7-9; tentatively, D is TRBD1 (6 bases). The V gene lost 4 bases and the J gene lost 3 bases, with 25 bases spanning the gap. The CDR3 runs to 18 residues. From germline, CDR1 is SEHNR and CDR2 FQNEAQ (reference sequence). The CDR3 region is CASSSRRLQGPLYYEQYF. CDR3 nucleotides: TGTGCCAGCAGCTCCCGGCGCTTACAGGGTCCCCTGTACTACGAGCAGTACTTC. The full variable domain, completed using reference TRBV7-9 and TRBJ2-7, is DTGVSQNPRHKITKRGQNVTFRCDPISEHNRLYWYRQTLGQGPEFLTYFQNEAQLEKSRLLSDRFSAERPKGSFSTLEIQRTEQGDSAMYLCASSSRRLQGPLYYEQYFGPGTRLTVT.

This rearrangement joins TRBV28 to TRBJ2-7, with D tentatively TRBD2 (5 bases). CDR1 is MDHEN, CDR2 SYDVKM, per germline. This CDR3 is built from 13 residues. Trimming stripped 7 bases from V and 5 bases from J, with 15 bases between. The CDR3 bases are TGTGCCAGCAATAGAGGGCAGGTAGACGAGCAGTACTTC. Protein sequence: CASNRGQVDEQYF.

In this sample, this clone turned up once. The rearrangement uses TRBV7-2 and TRBJ2-7; 12 nucleotides align to TRBD2. The CDR3 consists of 15 residues. The junction had 7 bases not matched to a gene; V was cut back by 5 bases and J by 5 bases. Per the germline V gene, CDR1 is SGHTA and CDR2 is FQGNSA. Written as DNA, the CDR3 is TGTGCCAGCAGCACCCGACTAGCGGGAGACAACGAGCAGTACTTC. Protein product: CASSTRLAGDNEQYF.

The gene calls are TRBV6-2 or TRBV6-3 and TRBJ2-7; possible D gene TRBD1, 5 bases. Germline CDR1 is MNHEY and CDR2 is SVGEGT. V gave up 2 bases and J gave up 3 bases, with 20 bases separating them. The CDR3 contains 17 residues. The CDR3 loop reads CASSYPRRAVRGYEQYF. CDR3 bases: TGTGCCAGCAGTTACCCCAGGCGCGCAGTAAGGGGCTACGAGCAGTACTTC.

This rearrangement joins TRBV6-5 to TRBJ1-1; TRBD1 agrees at 7 bases. V shed 5 bases, J shed 0 bases, and the junction held 3 bases outside the gene matches. Germline CDR1 reads MNHEY; CDR2 reads SVGAGI. This CDR3 comprises 14 residues. The CDR3 protein is CASSIQGLNTEAFF. The CDR3 nucleotides are TGTGCCAGCAGTATACAGGGGCTGAACACTGAAGCTTTCTTT.

V gene TRBV7-8 combines with J gene TRBJ2-2, with D unclear. Trimming left V 1 base short and J 6 bases short, with 3 bases between. This CDR3 has 12 amino acids. Germline loops: CDR1 SGHVS, CDR2 FQNEAQ. CDR3 nucleotides: TGTGCCAGCAGCTTAGGTCCCGGGGAGCTGTTTTTT. It specifies CASSLGPGELFF.

J is TRBJ2-1 and V is TRBV10-3; 9 positions match TRBD2. The CDR3 is 14 residues long. CDR1 and CDR2 (germline): ENHRY, SYGVKD. V shed 7 bases, J shed 4 bases, and the junction held 5 bases outside the gene matches. CDR3 loop: CAITPSGDYNEQFF. CDR3 DNA: TGTGCCATCACCCCTAGCGGGGATTACAATGAGCAGTTCTTC.

The CDR3: CASSPPSGPSFYNEQFF. In DNA form, the CDR3 reads TGTGCCAGCTCACCACCGAGCGGGCCTTCCTTCTACAATGAGCAGTTCTTC. The gene calls are TRBV18 and TRBJ2-1, with a weak D call TRBD2 (6 bases). The CDR3 extends over 17 amino acids. CDR1 is KGHSH and CDR2 is LQKENI in the germline V gene. The V gene lost 0 bases and the J gene lost 3 bases, with 15 bases spanning the gap.

The rearrangement links TRBV7-2 to TRBJ2-7, with D perhaps matching TRBD2 (6 bases). With 2 bases removed from V and 4 bases from J, the gap between germline ends came to 15 bases. The CDR3 totals 15 residues. CDR1 and CDR2 (germline): SGHTA, FQGNSA. In DNA, the CDR3 is TGTGCCAGCAGCTTACGGGGCGGGATCATGTACGAGCAGTACTTC. Residues: CASSLRGGIMYEQYF.

This chain links TRBV5-4 with TRBJ2-1; 9 bases fit TRBD2. After removal of 4 bases from V and 3 bases from J, the junction contained 5 bases not matched to a gene. Germline values: CDR1 SGHNT, CDR2 YYREEE (reference sequence). CDR3 length: 15 residues. The CDR3 reads CASSKGLALYNEQFF. The CDR3 nucleotides are TGTGCCAGCAGCAAGGGACTAGCCCTCTACAATGAGCAGTTCTTC.

The chain couples TRBV27 to TRBJ1-1; TRBD1 is a possible D gene (6 bases). V dropped 5 bases and J dropped 0 bases, with 16 bases sitting between them. CDR1 MNHEY and CDR2 SMNVEV come from the germline V gene (reference sequence). The CDR3 spans 16 residues. CDR3 protein: CASSTPGQGLNTEAFF. The CDR3 DNA reads as TGTGCCAGCAGTACACCGGGACAAGGATTGAACACTGAAGCTTTCTTT.

The genes are TRBV18 and TRBJ2-1; 7 bases map to TRBD2. This CDR3 spans 17 amino acids. Germline loops: CDR1 KGHSH, CDR2 LQKENI. The ends lost 3 bases at V and 0 bases at J; junction bases unmatched: 8. CDR3 nucleotides: TGTGCCAGCTCACCCTTGACTGCGGGAGCCTCCTACAATGAGCAGTTCTTC. The encoded protein is CASSPLTAGASYNEQFF.

This clone has a handful of counts. The chain links TRBV6-2 or TRBV6-3 to TRBJ2-2; 7 bases match TRBD1. CDR3 length: 16 residues. J was trimmed by 7 bases and V by 5 bases; bases with no gene match: 13. CDR1 and CDR2 from the germline V gene are MNHEY and SVGEGT. CDR3: CASSPLTDRVNGELFF. In DNA, the CDR3 is TGTGCCAGCAGTCCCCTTACCGACAGGGTAAACGGGGAGCTGTTTTTT.

The gene calls are TRBV7-2 and TRBJ1-4, with no clear D. Trimming took 6 bases from V and 4 from J, leaving 6 bases between them. Per the germline V gene, CDR1 is SGHTA and CDR2 is FQGNSA. CDR3 size: 12 residues. CDR3 DNA sequence: TGTGCCAGCAGGGGATTTAATGAAAAACTGTTTTTT. It is translated as CASRGFNEKLFF.

This rearrangement joins TRBV24-1 to TRBJ2-3; 7 nucleotides match TRBD2. CDR3 length equals 14 residues. Germline CDR1 and CDR2: KGHDR and SFDVKD. J was trimmed by 5 bases and V by 7 bases; bases with no gene match: 8. The chain's CDR3 is CATRGEGPGDTQYF. The CDR3 DNA follows: TGTGCCACCAGGGGGGAGGGCCCAGGAGATACGCAGTATTTT.